The 23 T cell receptor beta chains below come from one sample, sequenced in a study of blood T cell repertoires in COVID-19. Only in-frame clones appear in the TCRdb table, and some are missing; sequencing was by immunoSEQ multiplex PCR. The sample lists approximately 270,000 clones, 70% to 90% occurring once. Sequencing was carried out using PBMCs or T cells enriched from blood (not recorded which). These receptors originate from a man between 40 and 49 years old who had recovered from COVID-19.

The rearrangement uses TRBV7-2 and TRBJ1-6, with D unclear. The length of the CDR3 is 14 residues. Germline V gene lookup returns CDR1 SGHTA and CDR2 FQGNSA. The germline V and J ends were trimmed by 2 bases and 7 bases, with 9 bases remaining between them. The CDR3 is CASSLSVENSPLHF. The CDR3 bases are TGTGCCAGCAGCTTATCAGTGGAGAATTCACCCCTCCACTTT.

This chain links TRBV19 with TRBJ1-2; 7 bases fit TRBD1. CDR3 length: 17 residues. Germline loops: CDR1 LNHDA, CDR2 SQIVND (reference sequence). The V segment lost 5 bases and the J segment 4 bases; nucleotides outside the gene matches: 16. The CDR3 sequence is CASSLGASTGESYGYTF. The CDR3 DNA is TGTGCCAGTAGTCTGGGGGCCTCTACAGGGGAAAGCTATGGCTACACCTTC.

This chain uses TRBV15 with TRBJ2-1; TRBD1 is a possible D gene (5 bases). V dropped 0 bases and J dropped 0 bases, with 9 bases sitting between them. Germline values: CDR1 LNHNV, CDR2 YYDKDF (reference sequence). This CDR3 contains 16 residues. The CDR3 spells CATSRDRGSSYNEQFF. CDR3 DNA sequence: TGTGCCACCAGCAGAGATAGGGGTAGCTCCTACAATGAGCAGTTCTTC.

The chain joins TRBV9 to TRBJ2-5, with 8 bases fitting TRBD1. The germline gives CDR1 SGDLS, CDR2 YYNGEE. Trimming cost V 0 bases and J 5 bases; bases outside gene matches: 6. This CDR3 has 15 residues. DNA for the CDR3: TGTGCCAGCAGCGTAGCCAGGGGGCGTGATGAGACCCAGTACTTC. This codes for CASSVARGRDETQYF. The full variable domain, rest sourced from reference TRBV9 and TRBJ2-5, is DSGVTQTPKHLITATGQRVTLRCSPRSGDLSVYWYQQSLDQGLQFLIQYYNGEERAKGNILERFSAQQFPDLHSELNLSSLELGDSALYFCASSVARGRDETQYFGPGTRLLVL.

The CDR3 here is CASSLRQDSYNEQFF. CDR3 sequence (DNA): TGTGCCAGCAGCCTCCGACAGGACTCCTACAATGAGCAGTTCTTC. The gene calls are TRBV7-2 and TRBJ2-1, with D possibly being TRBD1 (6 bases). CDR1 is SGHTA and CDR2 is FQGNSA in the germline V gene. Between the trimmed V and J ends, which lost 5 bases and 0 bases, there was a span of 11 bases. The CDR3 sequence is 15 residues long.

The chain is built from TRBV6-4 and TRBJ1-5; perhaps TRBD1 as D (5 bases). V lost 3 bases to trimming and J lost 11 bases, with 14 bases between them. The CDR3 sequence is 13 residues long. Germline loops: CDR1 MRHNA, CDR2 SNTAGT. CDR3: CASSEKPEQAQHF. In DNA, the CDR3 is TGTGCCAGCAGTGAAAAGCCGGAACAGGCCCAGCATTTT.

This chain links TRBV20-1 with TRBJ1-1; D is uncertain. The CDR3 covers 13 residues. The V end was cut by 3 bases, the J end by 7 bases, with 15 bases between. Germline V gene sequence: CDR1 DFQATT, CDR2 SNEGSKA (reference sequence). The CDR3 region is CSASGVTGIEAFF. The CDR3 region has the DNA TGCAGTGCTAGTGGGGTGACGGGGATTGAAGCTTTCTTT.

The chain carries TRBV7-6 and TRBJ2-1; TRBD2 matches 8 bases. CDR3 length: 14 residues. The junction had 4 bases not matched to a gene; V was cut back by 5 bases and J by 4 bases. Germline V lookup: CDR1 SGHVS, CDR2 FNYEAQ. CDR3 in amino acids: CASSQLADYNEQFF. The CDR3 bases are TGTGCCAGCAGCCAACTAGCGGATTACAATGAGCAGTTCTTC.

This chain uses TRBV2 with TRBJ2-3, with TRBD1 identical over 10 bases. V shed 2 bases and J 4 bases; nucleotides not matched to a gene: 6. The germline gives CDR1 SNHLY, CDR2 FYNNEI. The CDR3 length is 16 residues. The DNA for the CDR3 is TGTGCCAGCAGTGAAATGACAGGGGGCGACTCAGATACGCAGTATTTT. Protein: CASSEMTGGDSDTQYF.

J is TRBJ2-2 and V is TRBV14; possible D gene TRBD2, 6 bases. The CDR3 has 14 amino acids. Germline CDR1 SGHDN, CDR2 FVKESK. Trimming pared 4 bases from V and 5 bases from J, leaving 11 bases between. The CDR3 sequence: CASSLGGATGELFF. The CDR3 region has the DNA TGTGCCAGCAGCCTAGGAGGGGCGACCGGGGAGCTGTTTTTT.

The gene calls are TRBV4-3 and TRBJ1-4; D might be TRBD1 (5 bases). Germline assignment: CDR1 LGHNA and CDR2 YSLEER. CDR3 size: 14 residues. The V end was cut by 1 base, the J end by 8 bases, with 11 bases between. The CDR3 is CASSQGLGAEKLFF. CDR3 coding DNA: TGCGCCAGCAGCCAAGGCCTAGGGGCCGAAAAACTGTTTTTT.

This sequence joins TRBV30 and TRBJ1-1; 7 bases line up with TRBD1. CDR3 size: 13 residues. Trimming at V came to 2 bases and at J to 3 bases, leaving 3 bases not matched to a gene. Germline values: CDR1 GTSNPN, CDR2 SVGIG (reference sequence). This CDR3 reads CAWSLTGDTEAFF. CDR3 DNA sequence: TGTGCCTGGAGTCTCACAGGGGACACTGAAGCTTTCTTT.

This chain links TRBV12-3 or TRBV12-4 with TRBJ1-1; D is undetermined. The CDR3 loop spans 13 amino acids. V gave up 0 bases and J gave up 3 bases, with 5 bases separating them. The CDR3 loop reads CASSLAPDTEAFF. For the CDR3, the DNA is TGTGCCAGCAGTTTAGCCCCGGACACTGAAGCTTTCTTT.

This clone showed up just a few times. The chain uses TRBV23-1 and TRBJ1-1; D ambiguous. TRBV23-1 is an ORF for which the function is uncertain. V lost 5 bases and J lost 0, with 16 bases in between. The CDR3 spans 16 residues. The CDR3 DNA reads TGCGCCAGCAGTAGAGCGGAGGGCTGGTTGAACACTGAAGCTTTCTTT. Protein: CASSRAEGWLNTEAFF.

The genes are TRBV18 and TRBJ1-4, with 9 positions matching TRBD1. The CDR3 consists of 18 residues. Looked up from germline, CDR1 is KGHSH and CDR2 is LQKENI. V dropped 3 bases and J dropped 0; count of bases not matched to a gene: 8. This CDR3 is CASSPFRTGVATNEKLFF. Here the CDR3 DNA reads TGTGCCAGCTCACCGTTCCGGACAGGGGTAGCAACTAATGAAAAACTGTTTTTT.

This sequence joins TRBV28 and TRBJ2-1; D unclear. The V end was cut by 7 bases, the J end by 5 bases, with 12 bases between. The CDR3 is made up of 13 amino acids. Germline assignment: CDR1 MDHEN and CDR2 SYDVKM. The CDR3 bases are TGTGCCAGCATCAACTCCGCCAACAATGAGCAGTTCTTC. As protein: CASINSANNEQFF.

The chain links TRBV14 to TRBJ1-2, with unresolved D. The germline V gene has CDR1 SGHDN and CDR2 FVKESK. The length of the CDR3 is 13 residues. Between the trimmed V and J ends, which lost 0 bases and 4 bases, there was a span of 6 bases. DNA of the CDR3: TGTGCCAGCAGCCAAGACGATAGCTATGGCTACACCTTC. This codes for CASSQDDSYGYTF.

This clone appeared a few times. CDR3 protein: CASSVRWSGSKNIQYF. CDR3 DNA: TGTGCCAGCAGCGTTAGATGGAGCGGTTCCAAAAACATTCAGTACTTC. V gene TRBV11-2 combines with J gene TRBJ2-4; D is perhaps TRBD2 (5 bases). The CDR3 has 16 amino acids. The V gene lost 5 bases and the J gene lost 2 bases, with 16 bases spanning the gap. CDR1 SGHAT and CDR2 FQNNGV come from the germline V gene. The variable domain in full, completed from reference TRBV11-2 and TRBJ2-4, reads EAGVAQSPRYKIIEKRQSVAFWCNPISGHATLYWYQQILGQGPKLLIQFQNNGVVDDSQLPKDRFSAERLKGVDSTLKIQPAKLEDSAVYLCASSVRWSGSKNIQYFGAGTRLSVL.

The chain links TRBV7-2 to TRBJ1-1, with a weak D call TRBD1 (6 bases). Trimming cost V 5 bases and J 0 bases, with 10 bases left between them. The germline gives CDR1 SGHTA, CDR2 FQGNSA. This CDR3 has 14 residues. The CDR3 reads CASSPQGMNTEAFF. The CDR3 DNA follows: TGTGCCAGCAGCCCACAGGGTATGAACACTGAAGCTTTCTTT.

The chain recombines TRBV4-3 with TRBJ1-1; D call uncertain. Germline-derived CDR1 and CDR2 are LGHNA and YSLEER. This CDR3 spans 15 amino acids. Trimming pared 0 bases from V and 0 bases from J, leaving 8 bases between. Here the CDR3 reads CASSQEPGLNTEAFF. In DNA form, the CDR3 reads TGCGCCAGCAGCCAAGAGCCGGGTTTGAACACTGAAGCTTTCTTT.

The sample holds a few counts of this clone. V is TRBV28 and J is TRBJ2-7; maybe TRBD2 (6 bases). The V end was cut by 11 bases, the J end by 2 bases, with 13 bases between. The germline V gene encodes CDR1 MDHEN and CDR2 SYDVKM. The CDR3 loop spans 12 amino acids. The CDR3 loop reads CAAGTGTYEQYF. Written as DNA, the CDR3 is TGTGCCGCGGGGACGGGGACCTACGAGCAGTACTTC.

This clone has a single count. V and J are TRBV21-1 and TRBJ1-6. TRBV21-1 constitutes a pseudogene. CDR3 length equals 18 residues. The chain's CDR3 is CASSKEGGAGQLNSPLHF. CDR3 bases: TGTGCCAGCAGCAAAGAAGGGGGGGCCGGACAGCTAAATTCACCCCTCCACTTT.

The table lists this clone with a few counts. The gene calls are TRBV10-3 and TRBJ2-1, with 9 positions matching TRBD1. CDR3 length: 15 residues. V trimming: 2 bases; J trimming: 9 bases; junction bases outside the gene matches: 8. Looked up from germline, CDR1 is ENHRY and CDR2 is SYGVKD. The CDR3: CAISETGTGRPEQFF. CDR3 DNA: TGTGCCATCAGTGAGACCGGGACAGGGAGGCCTGAGCAGTTCTTC.